A selection of T cell receptor beta chains follows, all from one sample in a study of cytomegalovirus exposure and HLA in healthy donors. Assay: immunoSEQ multiplex PCR; the TCRdb copy retains only in-frame clones and omits some. Among around 94,000 clones listed, about three fifths were seen once. The sequenced sample was PBMCs. The receptors were sampled from a human donor in good health. Both conserved end residues are part of each CDR3. The D gene is left open where the match is weak. Rows may omit the clone size; those that give it use once, few, many or a size class.

clone size,D gene,V gene,CDR3 length,J gene,CDR3 DNA,CDR3 protein
NA,TRBD1,TRBV10-1,18,TRBJ1-1,TGCGCCAGCAGTGAGAAGTCGGGACAGGGGTATCAAAACACTGAAGCTTTCTTT,CASSEKSGQGYQNTEAFF
few,NA,TRBV6-6,14,TRBJ1-2,TGTGCCAGCAGTTACGCCAGGGCCGACTATGGCTACACCTTC,CASSYARADYGYTF
NA,TRBD2,TRBV9,16,TRBJ2-1,TGTGCCAGCAGCGCCCGACTAGCGGGAGGGACTCCCGAGCAGTTCTTC,CASSARLAGGTPEQFF
few,NA,TRBV21-1,15,TRBJ1-2,TGTGCCAGCAGCGGTAGACAGACATGCCTCTATGGCTACACCTTC,CASSGRQTCLYGYTF
NA,TRBD1,TRBV6-1,15,TRBJ1-5,TGTGCCAGCAGCATCGGACAGGGTGGCAATCAGCCCCAGCATTTT,CASSIGQGGNQPQHF
NA,NA,TRBV27,14,TRBJ1-2,TGTGCCAGCAGTCCGGCGGGGGGGTCTCGGGGCTACACCTTC,CASSPAGGSRGYTF
once,TRBD1,TRBV5-4,16,TRBJ1-2,TGTGCCAGCAGCTTAGATGGACAGGGCGGGTTCGAGGGCTACACCTTC,CASSLDGQGGFEGYTF
NA,NA,TRBV19,15,TRBJ1-4,TGTGCCAGTAGACCTTCCCAGGGCGCCAATGAAAAACTGTTTTTT,CASRPSQGANEKLFF
NA,TRBD1,TRBV9,15,TRBJ1-2,TGTGCCAGCAGCGCAACCGGGACAGGGCTAATTGGCTACACCTTC,CASSATGTGLIGYTF
NA,TRBD2,TRBV7-3,14,TRBJ2-7,TGTGCCAGCAGCCTGGGACTAGCGGGAAGCGAGCAGTACTTC,CASSLGLAGSEQYF
few,NA,TRBV12-5,11,TRBJ2-3,TGTGCTAGTTCTCGAGGGGATACGCAGTATTTT,CASSRGDTQYF
NA,TRBD2,TRBV4-1,14,TRBJ2-7,TGCGCCAGCAGCCAAAGCGGGAGGGCCTACGAGCAGTACTTC,CASSQSGRAYEQYF
NA,TRBD1,TRBV19,14,TRBJ2-5,TGTGCCAGTAGTCTAAGACAGGGGCAAGAGACCCAGTACTTC,CASSLRQGQETQYF
few,NA,TRBV19,14,TRBJ2-7,TGTGCCAGTAGTATGGGACATTTATCCTACGAGCAGTACTTC,CASSMGHLSYEQYF
NA,NA,TRBV2,13,TRBJ2-1,TGTGCCAGCAGTGATGAGGAGTCTGATGAGCAGTTCTTC,CASSDEESDEQFF
NA,TRBD2,TRBV9,18,TRBJ2-1,TGTGCCAGCAGCGTAGCGGGTAGCGGGAGGCGGCTCGACAATGAGCAGTTCTTC,CASSVAGSGRRLDNEQFF
NA,TRBD1,TRBV7-3,15,TRBJ2-2,TGTGCCAGCAGCCCAAGGACAGGTCGGAGCGGGGAGCTGTTTTTT,CASSPRTGRSGELFF
NA,TRBD2,TRBV9,15,TRBJ2-3,TGTGCCAGCAGCGTAGGACTAGCGAGCACAGATACGCAGTATTTT,CASSVGLASTDTQYF
NA,TRBD1,TRBV4-1,15,TRBJ2-7,TGCGCCAGCAGCCAAGGGACAGGTGGCTCCTACGAGCAGTACTTC,CASSQGTGGSYEQYF
NA,TRBD1,TRBV11-2,12,TRBJ1-2,TGTGCCAGCAGTTCTACAGGGGATGGCTACACCTTC,CASSSTGDGYTF
NA,TRBD1,TRBV25-1,14,TRBJ1-2,TGTGCCAGCAGTGAATACGGACAGGGGGCCACCTACACCTTC,CASSEYGQGATYTF
NA,TRBD2,TRBV4-2,14,TRBJ2-3,TGTGCCAGCAGCCAAGATGAAAGAGCGGGGCCCCCGTATTTT,CASSQDERAGPPYF
NA,TRBD2,TRBV28,15,TRBJ2-7,TGCGCCAGCAGTCCGACTAGCGGGAGCTCCTACGAGCAGTACTTC,CASSPTSGSSYEQYF
few,TRBD1,TRBV7-2,14,TRBJ2-7,TGTGCCAGCAGCTGGGACAGGGGTTCCTACGAGCAGTACTTC,CASSWDRGSYEQYF